Only a few counts were recorded for the clone carrying this T cell receptor beta chain. The data originate from a study of T-cell reconstitution after alpha-beta-depleted transplantation in children. Unique molecular identifiers were incorporated during preparation of the TCRbeta library. TCRdb reprocessed the PCR reads via MiXCR and lists one record per CDR3 protein. This table holds about 480,000 distinct CDR3 sequences, approximately 12% found once. CDR1 SGHNT and CDR2 YENEEA come from the germline V gene. This CDR3 has 13 amino acids. The V gene end was trimmed by 5 bases and the J gene end by 4 bases; junction bases not matched to a gene: 4.

The chain joins TRBV11-3 to TRBJ1-2, with 7 bases matching TRBD1. This clonotype was obtained from a human donor who donated a stem cell graft to a child with combined immunodeficiency. The sequences come from PBMCs from the stem cell graft donor, collected from the stem cell graft. The CDR3 DNA is TGTGCCAGCAGCCCGACAGGGTTCTATGGCTACACCTTC. Its translation is CASSPTGFYGYTF.